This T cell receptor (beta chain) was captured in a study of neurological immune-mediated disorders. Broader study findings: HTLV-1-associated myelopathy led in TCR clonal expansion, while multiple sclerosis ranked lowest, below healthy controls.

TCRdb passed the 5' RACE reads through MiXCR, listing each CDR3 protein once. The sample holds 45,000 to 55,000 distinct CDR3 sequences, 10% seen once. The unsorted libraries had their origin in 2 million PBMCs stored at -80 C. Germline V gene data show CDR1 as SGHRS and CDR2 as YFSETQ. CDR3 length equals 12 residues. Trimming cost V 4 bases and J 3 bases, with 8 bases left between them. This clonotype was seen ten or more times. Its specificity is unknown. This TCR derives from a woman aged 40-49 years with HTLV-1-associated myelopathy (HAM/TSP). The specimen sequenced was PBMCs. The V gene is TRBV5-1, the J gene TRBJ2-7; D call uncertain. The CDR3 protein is CASSQDGYEQYF. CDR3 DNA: TGCGCCAGCAGCCAGGACGGCTACGAGCAGTACTTC.